This TCR beta chain comes out of a study of CD8+CD57+ T cells in acquired aplastic anemia listed by TCRdb under 2018. Study-level background: A mean of around 3 ug of DNA, ranging from about 0.2 to 27.4 ug, was extracted from sorted CD4+ and CD8+ cells. CD8+CD57+ expansion was defined as a frequency above the mean frequency observed in healthy subjects.

Profiling of TCR beta VDJ combinations and CDR3 sequences used genomic DNA as the template. TCR repertoire sequencing was run on an Illumina HiSeq 2000. Concerning the study's data processing: Repertoire assessment relied on Simpson's diversity index, CDR3 size and DJ length profiles, and TRBV/TRBJ rearrangement plots. The immunodominant clone was defined as the most abundant DNA sequence in deep sequencing data. CDR3 amino acid sequences were checked for sharing between subjects and were compared against published repertoires and the VDJdb database. The raw public reads went through TCRdb reprocessing: fastp at Q25, MiXCR clone calling, in-frame beta chains kept. CDR3 protein sequences are deduplicated, and each keeps its most common genes and DNA. The V and J calls here are based on TCRdb, not the publication. Here the sample has roughly 180,000 distinct CDR3 sequences; about 44% occur a single time. 10% to 15% of the sample is taken by the ten largest.

The paper's findings and limits, for the study overall: Fewer than 35 CD8+ CDR3 sequences were found to be shared between patients and controls, but these sequences appeared to be highly expressed in patients and within the immunodominant clones of the patients. CD8+ Simpson's diversity did not differ significantly between patients and healthy controls (P=0.060).

Concerning this clonotype itself: The antigen it recognizes is unknown. The sample holds no much larger clone one base away, and base qualities are not on file.

Patients chosen for sequencing had shown expansion of CD8+CD57+ cells by flow cytometry. Every patient had a diagnosis of severe acquired aplastic anemia based on International Study of Aplastic Anemia and Agranulocytosis and Camitta criteria. At the time blood was sampled, none of the patients had received any therapy. TCR repertoires of sorted CD4+ and CD8+ blood T cells from severe aplastic anemia patients and healthy subjects were deep-sequenced in the study. Patients were enrolled in the USA under clinicaltrials.gov protocols 00001620, 01623167, 00001397, 00071045, 00081523 and 00961064. Ficoll-Paque density gradient centrifugation was used to isolate peripheral blood mononuclear cells. Before DNA was extracted, CD4+ and CD8+ T cells were sorted using either FACS or magnetic beads. Including cysteine and phenylalanine, the CDR3 has 16 amino acids. The only DNA kept is the CDR3, 48 bases in frame from the first base. V is shortened by 4 bases, J by 4 bases, and the region joining them spans 20 bases. According to the germline V gene, CDR1 reads SGHTS and CDR2 reads YDEGEE.

Sequencing used sorted CD4+, CD8+, or CD8+CD57+ T cells (not recorded which) from PBMCs. The chain is made from TRBV5-8 and TRBJ1-2; TRBD1 is a possible D gene, resting on 5 matching bases. The receptor comes from a human donor with aplastic anemia. The sequence in DNA is TGTGCCAGCAGCCTGACTCCCGACAGAAGATCCTATGGCTACACCTTC. Its protein reads: CASSLTPDRRSYGYTF.